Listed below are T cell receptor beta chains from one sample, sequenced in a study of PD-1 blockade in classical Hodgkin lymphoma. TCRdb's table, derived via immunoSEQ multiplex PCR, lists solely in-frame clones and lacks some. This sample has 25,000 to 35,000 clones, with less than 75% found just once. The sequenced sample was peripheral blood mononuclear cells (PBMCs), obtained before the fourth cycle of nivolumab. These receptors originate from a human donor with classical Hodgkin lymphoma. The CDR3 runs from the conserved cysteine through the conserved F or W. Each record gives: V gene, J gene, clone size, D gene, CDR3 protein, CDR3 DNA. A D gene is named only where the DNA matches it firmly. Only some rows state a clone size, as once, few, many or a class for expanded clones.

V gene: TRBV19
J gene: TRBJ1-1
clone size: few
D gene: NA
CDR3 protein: CASTWGSEAFF
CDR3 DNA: TGTGCCAGTACCTGGGGAAGTGAAGCTTTCTTT

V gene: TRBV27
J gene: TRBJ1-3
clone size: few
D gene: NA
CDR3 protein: CASSLGGHILSGNTIYF
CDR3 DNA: TGTGCCAGCAGTTTAGGGGGACACATTCTCTCTGGAAACACCATATATTTT

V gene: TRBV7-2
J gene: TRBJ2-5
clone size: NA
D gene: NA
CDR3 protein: CASSFLGNGLETQYF
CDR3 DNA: TGTGCCAGCAGCTTTCTCGGGAATGGATTGGAGACCCAGTACTTC

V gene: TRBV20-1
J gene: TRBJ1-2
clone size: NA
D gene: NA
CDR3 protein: CSTDGYTF
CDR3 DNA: TGCAGCACCGATGGCTACACCTTC

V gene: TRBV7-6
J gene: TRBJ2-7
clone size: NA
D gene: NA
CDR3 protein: CASSSSGGPYEQYF
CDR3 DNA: TGTGCCAGCAGCTCGTCCGGTGGCCCCTACGAGCAGTACTTC

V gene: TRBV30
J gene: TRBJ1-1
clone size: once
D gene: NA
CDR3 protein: CAWKRDINTEAFF
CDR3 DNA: TGTGCCTGGAAACGAGACATAAACACTGAAGCTTTCTTT

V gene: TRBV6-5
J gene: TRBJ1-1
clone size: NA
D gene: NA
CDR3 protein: CASSSGTLGTEAFF
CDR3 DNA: TGTGCCAGCAGCTCCGGGACTTTGGGCACTGAAGCTTTCTTT

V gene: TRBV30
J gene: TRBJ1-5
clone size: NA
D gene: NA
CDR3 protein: CAWGALNQPQHF
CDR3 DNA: TGTGCCTGGGGAGCATTAAATCAGCCCCAGCATTTT

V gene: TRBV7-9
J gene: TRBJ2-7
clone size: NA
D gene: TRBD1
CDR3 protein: CASSLVVTGGSYEQYF
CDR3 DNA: TGTGCCAGCAGCTTAGTAGTGACAGGGGGCTCCTACGAGCAGTACTTC

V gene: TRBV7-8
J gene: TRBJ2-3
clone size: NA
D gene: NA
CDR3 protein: CASSLALLVARETADTQYF
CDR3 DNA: TGTGCCAGCAGCTTAGCGCTACTGGTTGCCCGGGAGACAGCGGATACGCAGTATTTT

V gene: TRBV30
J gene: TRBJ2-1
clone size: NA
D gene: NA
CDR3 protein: CALGQQGESYNEQFF
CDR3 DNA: TGTGCTTTGGGGCAACAGGGAGAATCCTACAATGAGCAGTTCTTC

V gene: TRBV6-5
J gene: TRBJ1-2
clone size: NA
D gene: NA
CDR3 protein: CATQSSGEGGYGYTF
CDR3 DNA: TGTGCCACCCAGTCCTCCGGGGAAGGAGGGTATGGCTACACCTTC

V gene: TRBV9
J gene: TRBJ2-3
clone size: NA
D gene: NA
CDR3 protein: CASSATGGQYGTDTQYF
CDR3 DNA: TGTGCCAGCAGCGCCACCGGGGGACAGTACGGCACAGATACGCAGTATTTT

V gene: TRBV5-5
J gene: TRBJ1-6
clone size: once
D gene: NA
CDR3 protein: CASSPLGTGSFLHF
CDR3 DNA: TGTGCCAGCAGCCCATTGGGGACCGGATCTTTCCTCCACTTT

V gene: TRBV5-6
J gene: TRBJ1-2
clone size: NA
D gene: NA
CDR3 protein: CASSLDSSIYGYTF
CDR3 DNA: TGTGCCAGCAGCTTGGACAGTTCTATCTATGGCTACACCTTC

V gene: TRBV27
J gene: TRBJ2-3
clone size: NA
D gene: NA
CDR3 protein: CASSPLKGLDTDTQYF
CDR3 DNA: TGTGCCAGCAGTCCCCTGAAAGGACTCGACACAGATACGCAGTATTTT

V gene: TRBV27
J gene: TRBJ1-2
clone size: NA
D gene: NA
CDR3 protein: CASSLAGGSTYGYTF
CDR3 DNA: TGTGCCAGCAGTTTAGCGGGGGGGTCTACCTATGGCTACACCTTC

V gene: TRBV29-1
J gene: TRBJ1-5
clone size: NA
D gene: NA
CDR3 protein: CSVAEGVLGNQPQHF
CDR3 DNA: TGCAGCGTCGCTGAAGGGGTTCTGGGCAATCAGCCCCAGCATTTT

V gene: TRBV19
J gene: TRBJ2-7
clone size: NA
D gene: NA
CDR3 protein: CASSIYRGSTYEQYF
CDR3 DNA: TGTGCCAGTAGTATATATAGGGGTTCTACCTACGAGCAGTACTTC

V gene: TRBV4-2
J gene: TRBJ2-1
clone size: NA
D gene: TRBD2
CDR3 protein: CASSQDMTASGYNEQFF
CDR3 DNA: TGTGCCAGCAGCCAAGATATGACCGCTAGCGGCTACAATGAGCAGTTCTTC

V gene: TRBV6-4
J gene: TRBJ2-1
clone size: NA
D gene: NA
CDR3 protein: CASSDGFSSSYNEQFF
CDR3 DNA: TGTGCCAGCAGTGACGGGTTTTCTAGCTCCTACAATGAGCAGTTCTTC

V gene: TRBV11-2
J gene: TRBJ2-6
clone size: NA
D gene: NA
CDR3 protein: CASSMQQSRANVLTF
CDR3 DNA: TGTGCCAGCAGCATGCAACAAAGTCGGGCCAACGTCCTGACTTTC

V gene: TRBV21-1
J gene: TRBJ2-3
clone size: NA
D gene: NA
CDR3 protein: CASMSTQADTQYF
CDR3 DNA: TGTGCCAGCATGTCCACCCAAGCAGATACGCAGTATTTT

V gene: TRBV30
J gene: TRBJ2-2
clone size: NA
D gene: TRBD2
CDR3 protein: CAWRRRGVSGELFF
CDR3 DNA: TGTGCCTGGAGGAGGCGGGGGGTTTCCGGGGAGCTGTTTTTT

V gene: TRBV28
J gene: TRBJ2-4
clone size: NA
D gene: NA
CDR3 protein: CASSLYLGSNIQYF
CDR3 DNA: TGTGCCAGCAGTTTATATCTGGGTTCAAACATTCAGTACTTC

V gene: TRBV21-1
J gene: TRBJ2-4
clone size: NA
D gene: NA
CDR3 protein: CASSKGGTAKNIQYF
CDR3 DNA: TGTGCCAGCAGCAAAGGAGGGACGGCCAAAAACATTCAGTACTTC

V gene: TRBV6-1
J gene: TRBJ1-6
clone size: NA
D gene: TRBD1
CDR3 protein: CASSRDRHNLHF
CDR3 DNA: TGTGCCAGCAGTCGGGACAGGCATAACCTCCACTTT

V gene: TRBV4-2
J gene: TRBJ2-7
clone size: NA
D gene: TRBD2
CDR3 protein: CASSTTSDSGSYEQYF
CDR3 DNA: TGTGCCAGCAGCACTACTTCGGATAGCGGGTCCTACGAGCAGTACTTC

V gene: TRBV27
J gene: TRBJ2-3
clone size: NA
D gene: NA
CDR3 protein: CASSFNGARDTQYF
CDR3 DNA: TGTGCCAGCAGTTTTAACGGGGCGAGAGATACGCAGTATTTT

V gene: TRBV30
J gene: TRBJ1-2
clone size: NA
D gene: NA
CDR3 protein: CAWRTGDNYGYTF
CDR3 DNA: TGTGCCTGGAGGACCGGAGATAACTATGGCTACACCTTC

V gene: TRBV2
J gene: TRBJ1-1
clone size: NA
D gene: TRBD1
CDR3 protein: CASRTETGNAEAFF
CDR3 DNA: TGTGCCAGCAGGACTGAGACAGGGAACGCTGAAGCTTTCTTT

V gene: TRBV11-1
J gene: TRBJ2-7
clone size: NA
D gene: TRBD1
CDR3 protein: CASSVGQGGMDEQYF
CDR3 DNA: TGTGCCAGCAGCGTTGGACAGGGGGGGATGGACGAGCAGTACTTC

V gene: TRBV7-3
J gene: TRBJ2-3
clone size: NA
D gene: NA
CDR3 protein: CASSPGLSTDTQYF
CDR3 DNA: TGTGCCAGCAGCCCGGGACTTAGCACAGATACGCAGTATTTT

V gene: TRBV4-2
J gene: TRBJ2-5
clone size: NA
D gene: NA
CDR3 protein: CASSQGEGGQETQYF
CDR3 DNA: TGTGCCAGCAGCCAAGGCGAGGGGGGCCAAGAGACCCAGTACTTC

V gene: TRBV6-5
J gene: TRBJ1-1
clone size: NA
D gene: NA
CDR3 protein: CASSYQIGAGWAFF
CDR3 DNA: TGTGCCAGCAGTTACCAAATCGGGGCTGGGTGGGCTTTCTTT

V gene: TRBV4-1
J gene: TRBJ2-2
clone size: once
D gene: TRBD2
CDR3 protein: CASSQVPALAGGFTGELFF
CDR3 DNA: TGCGCCAGCAGCCAAGTCCCCGCACTAGCGGGGGGGTTCACCGGGGAGCTGTTTTTT

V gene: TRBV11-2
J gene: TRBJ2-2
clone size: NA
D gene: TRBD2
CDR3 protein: CASSVSGRRAGELFF
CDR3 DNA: TGTGCCAGCAGCGTTAGCGGGAGACGCGCCGGGGAGCTGTTTTTT

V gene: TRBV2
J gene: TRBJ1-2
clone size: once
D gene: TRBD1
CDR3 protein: CASSRDRTINYGYTF
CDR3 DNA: TGTGCCAGCAGCCGGGACAGAACGATCAACTATGGCTACACCTTC

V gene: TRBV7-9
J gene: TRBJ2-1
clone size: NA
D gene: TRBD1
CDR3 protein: CASSPRGRIWDNEQFF
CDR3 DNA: TGTGCCAGCAGCCCCAGGGGGAGAATTTGGGACAATGAGCAGTTCTTC

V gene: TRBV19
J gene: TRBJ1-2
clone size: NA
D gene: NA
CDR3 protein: CASTGITTDNYGYTF
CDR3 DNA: TGTGCCAGTACCGGGATTACGACGGATAACTATGGCTACACCTTC

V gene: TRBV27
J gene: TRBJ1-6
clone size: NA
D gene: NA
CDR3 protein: CASPSHRHPISSYNSPLHF
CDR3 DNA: TGTGCCAGCCCCTCCCATAGACATCCTATAAGCTCCTATAATTCACCCCTCCACTTT

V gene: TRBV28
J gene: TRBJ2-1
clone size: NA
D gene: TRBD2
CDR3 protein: CASFTGGIYNEQFF
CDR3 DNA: TGTGCCAGCTTTACGGGAGGGATATACAATGAGCAGTTCTTC

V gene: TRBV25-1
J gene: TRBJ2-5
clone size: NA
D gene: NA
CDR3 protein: CASSEIRYNIGETQYF
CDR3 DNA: TGTGCCAGCAGTGAAATTCGGTACAACATCGGAGAGACCCAGTACTTC

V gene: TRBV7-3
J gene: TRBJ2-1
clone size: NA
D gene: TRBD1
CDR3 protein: CASSGTGPNNEQFF
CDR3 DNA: TGTGCCAGCAGCGGGACAGGGCCTAACAATGAGCAGTTCTTC

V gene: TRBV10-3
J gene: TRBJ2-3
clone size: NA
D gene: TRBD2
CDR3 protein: CAISEVEVRLAGGLTQYF
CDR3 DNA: TGTGCCATCAGTGAAGTGGAAGTGAGACTAGCGGGGGGGCTTACGCAGTATTTT

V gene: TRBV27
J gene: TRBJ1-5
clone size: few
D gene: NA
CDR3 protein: CASSLGGRSNQPQHF
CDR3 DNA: TGTGCCAGCAGTCTCGGGGGCCGGAGCAATCAGCCCCAGCATTTT

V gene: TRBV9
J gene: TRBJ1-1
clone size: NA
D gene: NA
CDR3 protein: CASSDGGRYEAFF
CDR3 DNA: TGTGCCAGCAGCGATGGGGGACGGTATGAAGCTTTCTTT

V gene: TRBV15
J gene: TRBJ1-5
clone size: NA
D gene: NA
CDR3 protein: CATSSNSNQPQHF
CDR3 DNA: TGTGCCACCAGCAGTAATAGCAATCAGCCCCAGCATTTT

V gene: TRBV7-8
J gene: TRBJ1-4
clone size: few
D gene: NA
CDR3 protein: CASSPDRTFWATNEKLFF
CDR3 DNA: TGTGCCAGCAGCCCTGACAGAACTTTTTGGGCAACTAATGAAAAACTGTTTTTT

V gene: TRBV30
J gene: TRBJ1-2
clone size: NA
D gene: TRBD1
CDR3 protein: CAWSGLGGVFYGYTF
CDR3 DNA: TGTGCCTGGAGTGGCCTAGGGGGCGTGTTTTATGGCTACACCTTC

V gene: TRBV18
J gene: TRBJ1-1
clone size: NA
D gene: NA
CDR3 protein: CASSPVQESAEAFF
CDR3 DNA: TGTGCCAGCTCACCAGTGCAGGAATCAGCTGAAGCTTTCTTT

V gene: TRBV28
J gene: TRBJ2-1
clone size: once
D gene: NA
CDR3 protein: CASSLDLGIDEQFF
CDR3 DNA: TGTGCCAGCAGTTTAGATCTAGGCATCGATGAGCAGTTCTTC

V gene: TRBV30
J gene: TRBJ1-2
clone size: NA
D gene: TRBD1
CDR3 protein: CAWRTGGAYGYTF
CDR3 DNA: TGTGCCTGGAGGACAGGGGGCGCCTATGGCTACACCTTC

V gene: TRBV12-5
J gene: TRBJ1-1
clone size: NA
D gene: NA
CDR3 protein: CASGLDSRRNTEAFF
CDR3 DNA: TGTGCTAGTGGTTTGGATTCCAGGAGAAACACTGAAGCTTTCTTT

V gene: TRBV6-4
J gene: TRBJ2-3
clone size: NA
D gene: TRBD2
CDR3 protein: CASSEGLADTDTQYF
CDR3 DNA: TGTGCCAGCAGTGAGGGCCTAGCGGACACAGATACGCAGTATTTT